One T cell receptor beta chain is described in this entry. The sample originates from a study of control samples from healthy donors and cancer patients. V was shortened by 0 bases and J by 3 bases, with 12 bases between the two germline ends. Germline V gene data show CDR1 as SGHRS and CDR2 as YFSETQ. CDR3 length equals 15 residues. Sequencing was performed with immunoSEQ multiplex PCR; in TCRdb, only in-frame clones are kept and a portion is missing. The repertoire holds about 130,000 clones, roughly 84% seen once, with around 2% in the top ten. Sequencing was carried out using blood. The chain recombines TRBV5-1 with TRBJ2-5; the D gene is possibly TRBD2 (6 bases). The sequence came from a man younger than 35 in good health. The CDR3 sequence: CASSLDDSGEETQYF. CDR3 DNA: TGCGCCAGCAGCTTGGATGATAGCGGTGAAGAGACCCAGTACTTC.